These 2 T cell receptor beta chains came from one sample sequenced in a study of T cells in narcolepsy. This table comes from immunoSEQ multiplex PCR, and its TCRdb copy is limited to in-frame clones, with some not included. The sample lists 30,000 to 35,000 clones; approximately 79% were seen once. The sequenced material came from memory (CD45RA-) CD4+ T cells from blood. The origin of the receptors is a human donor in good health.

The DNA for the CDR3 is TGCGCCAGCAGCTTGATGGACCCAACCTACAATGAGCAGTTCTTC. It is translated as CASSLMDPTYNEQFF. The gene calls are TRBV5-1 and TRBJ2-1; D gene unclear. Deletions cut 1 base from V and 2 bases from J, with 10 bases between. The CDR3 length is 15 residues. Germline assignment: CDR1 SGHRS and CDR2 YFSETQ.

The chain combines TRBV10-1 with TRBJ2-5; TRBD2 aligns across 7 bases. The CDR3 covers 13 residues. Germline trimming cut 6 bases from V and 4 bases from J; bases unmatched to any gene: 5. The germline gives CDR1 WNHNN, CDR2 SYGVQD (reference sequence). The CDR3, as DNA: TGCGCCAGCAGGGGACCGGGGGGAGAGACCCAGTACTTC. Translation: CASRGPGGETQYF.